The present T cell receptor beta chain was sequenced within a study of blood T cells in healthy people across ages. General observations from the study: Age showed a roughly linear inverse relationship with TCR beta diversity per million T cells. PBMCs went unsorted, and a conclusive naive versus antigen-experienced comparison was therefore prevented. Long-lived and aged donors differed, with more naive CD4+ cells and higher diversity in the long-lived.

Many counts were recorded for this clonotype. Its antigen remains unidentified. Sample-barcoded 5' priming and a J-beta primer mix drove a second PCR of about 6 to 12 cycles. TCRdb recomputed calls from the 5' RACE reads with MiXCR, one row per CDR3 protein. The profile shows around 1,500,000 distinct CDR3 sequences, 28% of them singletons. From germline, CDR1 is SGHRS and CDR2 YFSETQ. The trim removed 2 bases at V and 3 bases at J, leaving 9 bases unmatched. The CDR3 runs 16 residues. The source is a woman in her 30s in good health. This chain connects TRBV5-1 to TRBJ2-7; 9 nucleotides align to TRBD1. Sequencing used blood. DNA for the CDR3: TGCGCCAGCAGCTTCACCTCCGGGACAGGGAACTACGAGCAGTACTTC. As protein: CASSFTSGTGNYEQYF. Variable domain in full (rest from reference TRBV5-1 and TRBJ2-7): KAGVTQTPRYLIKTRGQQVTLSCSPISGHRSVSWYQQTPGQGLQFLFEYFSETQRNKGNFPGRFSGRQFSNSRSEMNVSTLELGDSALYLCASSFTSGTGNYEQYFGPGTRLTVT.